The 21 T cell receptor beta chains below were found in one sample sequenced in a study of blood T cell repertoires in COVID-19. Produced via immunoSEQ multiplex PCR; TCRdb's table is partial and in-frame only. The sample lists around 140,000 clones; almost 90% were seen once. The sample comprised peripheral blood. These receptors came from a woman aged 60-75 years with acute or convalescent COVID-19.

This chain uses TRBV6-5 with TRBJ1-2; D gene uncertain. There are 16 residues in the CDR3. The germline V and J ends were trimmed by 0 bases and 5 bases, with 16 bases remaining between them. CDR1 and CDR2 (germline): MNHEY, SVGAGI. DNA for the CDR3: TGTGCCAGCAGTTACTCACACCCGGGAGAAGGATATGGCTACACCTTC. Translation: CASSYSHPGEGYGYTF.

The CDR3 coding sequence is TGTGCCAGCAGTCTCCCTTACAGGAGAAACACTGAAGCTTTCTTT. Translated: CASSLPYRRNTEAFF. The rearrangement joins TRBV28 to TRBJ1-1; tentative D call: TRBD1 (5 bases). V gave up 5 bases and J gave up 2 bases, with 15 bases separating them. The germline gives CDR1 MDHEN, CDR2 SYDVKM. The CDR3 has 15 amino acids.

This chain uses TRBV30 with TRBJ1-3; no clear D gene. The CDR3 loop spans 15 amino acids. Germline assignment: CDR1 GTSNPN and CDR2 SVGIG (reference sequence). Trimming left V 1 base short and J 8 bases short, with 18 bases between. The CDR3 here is CAWSALGLRGDTIYF. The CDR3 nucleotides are TGTGCCTGGAGTGCGTTAGGACTCCGTGGTGACACCATATATTTT.

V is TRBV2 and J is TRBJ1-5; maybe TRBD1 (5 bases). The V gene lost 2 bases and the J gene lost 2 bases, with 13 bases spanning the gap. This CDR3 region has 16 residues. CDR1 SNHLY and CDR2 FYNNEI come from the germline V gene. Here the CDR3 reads CASSEWGGPGNQPQHF. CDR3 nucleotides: TGTGCCAGCAGTGAATGGGGGGGTCCCGGCAATCAGCCCCAGCATTTT.

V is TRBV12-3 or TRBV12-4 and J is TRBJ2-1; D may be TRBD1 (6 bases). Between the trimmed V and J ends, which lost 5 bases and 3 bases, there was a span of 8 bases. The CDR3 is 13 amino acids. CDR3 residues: CASSRDNYNEQFF. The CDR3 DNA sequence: TGTGCCAGCAGTCGGGACAACTACAATGAGCAGTTCTTC.

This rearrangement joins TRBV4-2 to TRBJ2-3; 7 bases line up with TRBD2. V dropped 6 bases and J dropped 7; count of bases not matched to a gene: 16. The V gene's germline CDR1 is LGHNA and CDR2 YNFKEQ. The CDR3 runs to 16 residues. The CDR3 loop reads CASSSGPGGGGNTQYF. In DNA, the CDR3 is TGTGCCAGCAGTTCCGGGCCAGGTGGGGGGGGGAATACGCAGTATTTT.

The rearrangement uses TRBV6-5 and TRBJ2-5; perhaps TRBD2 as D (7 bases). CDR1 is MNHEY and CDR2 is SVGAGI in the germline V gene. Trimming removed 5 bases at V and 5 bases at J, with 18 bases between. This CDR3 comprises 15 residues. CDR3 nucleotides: TGTGCCAGCAGTCCCCGCAGGGGAGCGGGGGAGACCCAGTACTTC. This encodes CASSPRRGAGETQYF.

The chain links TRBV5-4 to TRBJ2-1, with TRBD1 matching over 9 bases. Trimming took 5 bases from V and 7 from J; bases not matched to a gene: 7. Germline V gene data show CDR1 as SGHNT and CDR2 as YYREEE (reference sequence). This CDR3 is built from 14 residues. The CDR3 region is CASSPRQGVNEQFF. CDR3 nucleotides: TGTGCCAGCAGTCCAAGACAGGGGGTAAATGAGCAGTTCTTC. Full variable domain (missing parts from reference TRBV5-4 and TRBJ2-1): ETGVTQSPTHLIKTRGQQVTLRCSSQSGHNTVSWYQQALGQGPQFIFQYYREEENGRGNFPPRFSGLQFPNYSSELNVNALELDDSALYLCASSPRQGVNEQFFGPGTRLTVL.

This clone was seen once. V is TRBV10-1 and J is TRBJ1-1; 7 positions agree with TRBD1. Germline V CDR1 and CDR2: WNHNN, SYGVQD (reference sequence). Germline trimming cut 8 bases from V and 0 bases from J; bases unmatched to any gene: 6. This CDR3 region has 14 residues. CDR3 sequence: CASGTDTMNTEAFF. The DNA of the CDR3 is TGCGCCAGCGGGACAGATACTATGAACACTGAAGCTTTCTTT.

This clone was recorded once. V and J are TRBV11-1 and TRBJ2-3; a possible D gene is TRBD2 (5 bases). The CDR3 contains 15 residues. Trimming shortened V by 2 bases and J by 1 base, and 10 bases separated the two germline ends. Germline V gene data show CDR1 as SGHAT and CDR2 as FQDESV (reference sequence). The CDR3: CASSLSRTRTDTQYF. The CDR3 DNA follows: TGTGCCAGCAGCTTATCACGGACTCGCACAGATACGCAGTATTTT.

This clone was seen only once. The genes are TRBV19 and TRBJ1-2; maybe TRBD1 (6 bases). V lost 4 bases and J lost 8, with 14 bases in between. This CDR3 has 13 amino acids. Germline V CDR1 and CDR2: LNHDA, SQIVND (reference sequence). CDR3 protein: CASSNGQHGGYTF. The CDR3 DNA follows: TGTGCCAGTAGTAATGGACAGCACGGCGGCTACACCTTC.

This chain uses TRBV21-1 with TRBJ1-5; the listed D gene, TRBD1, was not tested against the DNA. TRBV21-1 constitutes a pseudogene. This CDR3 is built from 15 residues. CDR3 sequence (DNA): TGTGCCAGCAGCGCACGACAGGGGCTGGTTCAGCCCCAGCATTTT. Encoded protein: CASSARQGLVQPQHF.

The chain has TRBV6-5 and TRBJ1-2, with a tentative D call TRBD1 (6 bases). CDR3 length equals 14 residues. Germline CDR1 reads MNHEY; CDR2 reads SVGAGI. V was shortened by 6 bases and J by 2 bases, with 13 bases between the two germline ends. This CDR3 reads CASSSGQMNYGYTF. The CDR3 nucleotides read TGTGCCAGCAGCTCCGGACAGATGAACTATGGCTACACCTTC.

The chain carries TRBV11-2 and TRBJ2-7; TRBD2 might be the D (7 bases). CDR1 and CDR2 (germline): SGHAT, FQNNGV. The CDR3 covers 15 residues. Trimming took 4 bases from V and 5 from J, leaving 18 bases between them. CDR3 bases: TGTGCCAGCAGCTCCGGAGGGGGGGGGCAGGACGAGCAGTACTTC. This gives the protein CASSSGGGGQDEQYF.

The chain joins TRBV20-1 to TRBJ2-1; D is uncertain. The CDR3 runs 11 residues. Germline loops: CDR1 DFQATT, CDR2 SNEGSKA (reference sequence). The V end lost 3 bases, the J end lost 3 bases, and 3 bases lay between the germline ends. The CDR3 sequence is CSASYYNEQFF. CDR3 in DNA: TGCAGTGCTAGCTACTACAATGAGCAGTTCTTC.

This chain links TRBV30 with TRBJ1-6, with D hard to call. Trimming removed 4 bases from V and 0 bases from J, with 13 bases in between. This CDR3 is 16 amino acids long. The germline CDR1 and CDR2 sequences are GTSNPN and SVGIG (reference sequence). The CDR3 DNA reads TGTGCCTGGACCGGGAGCCTGAGCTCCTATAATTCACCCCTCCACTTT. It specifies CAWTGSLSSYNSPLHF.

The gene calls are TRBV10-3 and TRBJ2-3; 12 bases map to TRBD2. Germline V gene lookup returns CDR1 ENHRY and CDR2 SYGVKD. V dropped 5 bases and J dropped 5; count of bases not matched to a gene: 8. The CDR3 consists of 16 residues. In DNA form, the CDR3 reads TGTGCCATCAGTACCGCGTCTAGCGGGGGGGAAGATACGCAGTATTTT. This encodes CAISTASSGGEDTQYF.

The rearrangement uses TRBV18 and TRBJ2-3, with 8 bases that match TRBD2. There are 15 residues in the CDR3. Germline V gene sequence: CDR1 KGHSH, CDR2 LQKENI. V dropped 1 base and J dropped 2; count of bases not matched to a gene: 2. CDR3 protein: CASSPLAGLTDTQYF. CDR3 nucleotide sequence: TGTGCCAGCTCACCACTAGCGGGGCTCACAGATACGCAGTATTTT.

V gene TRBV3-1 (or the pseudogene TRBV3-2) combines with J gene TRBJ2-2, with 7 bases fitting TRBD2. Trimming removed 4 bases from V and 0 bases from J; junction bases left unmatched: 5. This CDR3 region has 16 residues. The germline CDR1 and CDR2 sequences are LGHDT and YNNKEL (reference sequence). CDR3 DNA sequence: TGTGCCAGCAGCCTCCTCGGGGGGACGAACACCGGGGAGCTGTTTTTT. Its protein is CASSLLGGTNTGELFF.

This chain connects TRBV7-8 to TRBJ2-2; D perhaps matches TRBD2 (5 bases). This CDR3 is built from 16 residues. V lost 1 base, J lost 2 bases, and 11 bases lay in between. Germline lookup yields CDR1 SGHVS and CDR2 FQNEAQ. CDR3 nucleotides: TGTGCCAGCAGCTTAGGGATGGGAGCAAACACCGGGGAGCTGTTTTTT. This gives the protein CASSLGMGANTGELFF.

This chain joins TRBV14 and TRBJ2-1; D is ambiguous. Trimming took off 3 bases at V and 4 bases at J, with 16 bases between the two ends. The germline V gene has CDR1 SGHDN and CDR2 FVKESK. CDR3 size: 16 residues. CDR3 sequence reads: CASSQKQVLLYNEQFF. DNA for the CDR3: TGTGCCAGCAGCCAGAAACAAGTCCTTCTTTACAATGAGCAGTTCTTC.